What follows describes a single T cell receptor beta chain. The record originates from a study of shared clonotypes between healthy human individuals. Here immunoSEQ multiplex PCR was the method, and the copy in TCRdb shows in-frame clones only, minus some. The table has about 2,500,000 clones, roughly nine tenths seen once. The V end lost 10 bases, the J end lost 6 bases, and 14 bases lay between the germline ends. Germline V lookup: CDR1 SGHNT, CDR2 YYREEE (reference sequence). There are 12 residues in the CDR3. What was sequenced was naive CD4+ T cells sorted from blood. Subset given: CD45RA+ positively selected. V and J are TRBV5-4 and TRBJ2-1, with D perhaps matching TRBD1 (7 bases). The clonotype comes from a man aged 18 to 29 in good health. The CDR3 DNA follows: TGTGCCGGAGGGACAGTTCCCAATGAGCAGTTCTTC. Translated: CAGGTVPNEQFF.